Listed below are T cell receptor beta chains from one sample, sequenced in a study of immune evolution from preneoplasia to lung adenocarcinoma. Measured with immunoSEQ multiplex PCR; TCRdb has only the in-frame clones, and not every one. The sample has under 6,500 clones, 75% to 90% seen once. The sequencing input was FFPE minimally invasive lung adenocarcinoma tissue. The receptors were gathered from a person aged 60 to 80 with lung adenocarcinoma. The CDR3 runs from the conserved cysteine through the conserved F or W. The D gene is left open where the match is weak. Expanded clones get a size class; other rows say once, few or many, or leave the size out.

DNA | CDR3 | size | J | V | D
TGTGCCAGCAGTTTATTGGGGACTGGCTACACCTTC | CASSLLGTGYTF | - | TRBJ1-2 | TRBV28 | -
TGTGCCAGCAGCCCGGAAGCAAACACTGAAGCTTTCTTT | CASSPEANTEAFF | - | TRBJ1-1 | TRBV7-9 | -
TGTGCCAGCAGCTTGGGACTAGCGGGAGGACTATCCTACAATGAGCAGTTCTTC | CASSLGLAGGLSYNEQFF | - | TRBJ2-1 | TRBV7-9 | TRBD2
TGTGCCAGCAGCGTAGCTCCTAGCGGGAGTACCCAAGAGACCCAGTACTTC | CASSVAPSGSTQETQYF | - | TRBJ2-5 | TRBV9 | TRBD2
TGTGCCACCAGCTGGGGGGGAGCGGTAGAGACCCAGTACTTC | CATSWGGAVETQYF | - | TRBJ2-5 | TRBV15 | TRBD2
TGTGCCAGCAGCCTCCAGAGCCAGGGTGAAAAACTGTTTTTT | CASSLQSQGEKLFF | few | TRBJ1-4 | TRBV7-8 | -
TGTGCCATCAGTGAGGCTCCCGCTGGGGCCAACGTCCTGACTTTC | CAISEAPAGANVLTF | - | TRBJ2-6 | TRBV10-3 | -
TGTGCCAGCAGTTCTAAGGGAGACGGCGTTTGGAATCAGCCCCAGCATTTT | CASSSKGDGVWNQPQHF | - | TRBJ1-5 | TRBV28 | -
TGTGCCAGCAGCGCGAGATCGGGGGGCTGGGGTTTCTTT | CASSARSGGWGFF | - | TRBJ1-1 | TRBV11-2 | -
TGTGCCAGCCCCCCGGGACTAGATTACAATGAGCAGTTCTTC | CASPPGLDYNEQFF | - | TRBJ2-1 | TRBV9 | TRBD2
TGCAGCGTCAAGCTCGGGTCAGATACGCAGTATTTT | CSVKLGSDTQYF | - | TRBJ2-3 | TRBV29-1 | -
TGTGCCAGCAGCGTCACCGGGGGGGCCGTTCCAGATACGCAGTATTTT | CASSVTGGAVPDTQYF | - | TRBJ2-3 | TRBV9 | TRBD2
TGTGCCAGCAGTGATGCGTCAGGCTCCTACAATGAGCAGTTCTTC | CASSDASGSYNEQFF | few | TRBJ2-1 | TRBV6-1 | -
TGTGCCAGCAGCTTCTTACAGGGGGCGAGCACAGATACGCAGTATTTT | CASSFLQGASTDTQYF | few | TRBJ2-3 | TRBV7-9 | TRBD1
TGTGCCAGCAGCCAGAGCGGGATTTATGGGCAGTTCTTC | CASSQSGIYGQFF | - | TRBJ2-1 | TRBV6-5 | TRBD2
TGTGCCAGCAGCCACCCTGACAGGGCGAGCACAGATACGCAGTATTTT | CASSHPDRASTDTQYF | - | TRBJ2-3 | TRBV4-2 | TRBD1
TGTGCCAGTAGTCGACTACAGGATCTCCAGCATTTT | CASSRLQDLQHF | once | TRBJ1-5 | TRBV19 | -
TGTGCCAGCAGCTTTAGACAGGGGGCTTGGAGAGAGTCTAATGAAAAACTGTTTTTT | CASSFRQGAWRESNEKLFF | - | TRBJ1-4 | TRBV7-8 | TRBD1
TGTGCCAGCAGTGAATACAGGGGGCGCTTGGATACGCAGTATTTT | CASSEYRGRLDTQYF | - | TRBJ2-3 | TRBV6-1 | TRBD1
TGTGCCAGCTCACCACCCCCCGAGGGAGGCTATGGCTACACCTTC | CASSPPPEGGYGYTF | - | TRBJ1-2 | TRBV18 | -
TGTGCCACCAGCACCCCAGCCACGTACAATGAGCAGTTCTTC | CATSTPATYNEQFF | - | TRBJ2-1 | TRBV15 | -
TGTGCCAGCAGATCCGGGAACGAGCAGTACTTC | CASRSGNEQYF | few | TRBJ2-7 | TRBV27 | -
TGTGCCAGCTCACCAATAACTGGACGCGATTCACCCCTCCACTTT | CASSPITGRDSPLHF | once | TRBJ1-6 | TRBV18 | -
TGCAGCGTTGCCCCTGAGGGGAACACTGAAGCTTTCTTT | CSVAPEGNTEAFF | - | TRBJ1-1 | TRBV29-1 | -
TGTGCCAGCAGCCGCAGCGGACTAGCGTTTCAAGAGACCCAGTACTTC | CASSRSGLAFQETQYF | - | TRBJ2-5 | TRBV7-6 | TRBD2